Listed below are T cell receptor beta chains from one sample, sequenced in a study of cytomegalovirus exposure and HLA in healthy donors. The table came from immunoSEQ multiplex PCR; TCRdb's copy has only in-frame clones and leaves some out. The sample lists over 110,000 clones, 82% seen once, with over 2.5% in the top ten. Sequenced material: PBMCs. All receptors derive from a male donor in good health and CMV-seronegative. Each CDR3 is given with its conserved first and last residue. A D gene is named only where the DNA matches it firmly. Size is omitted from some rows. Given values are once, few, many or a class for expanded clones.

v_call,d_call,j_call,clone_size,cdr3_nt,cdr3_aa
TRBV7-2,TRBD2,TRBJ2-5,-,TGTGCCAGCAGTTTTACTAGCGGGGAAGAGACCCAGTACTTC,CASSFTSGEETQYF
TRBV2,-,TRBJ2-5,-,TGTGCCAGCAGGGGGCCTGGGCGAGAGACCCAGTACTTC,CASRGPGRETQYF
TRBV5-4,TRBD2,TRBJ2-3,-,TGTGCCAGCAGCTTGGCGTCTAGCGGTAGCACAGATACGCAGTATTTT,CASSLASSGSTDTQYF
TRBV7-2,-,TRBJ2-2,-,TGTGCCAGCAGCTTTAGAAACCAGGTCGCCGGGGAGCTGTTTTTT,CASSFRNQVAGELFF
TRBV5-1,TRBD2,TRBJ2-1,-,TGCGCCAGCAGCGCCGGAACTAGCGGGGCGGTCAATGAGCAGTTCTTC,CASSAGTSGAVNEQFF
TRBV27,TRBD2,TRBJ2-3,-,TGTGCCAGCAGGAGGTCTAGCGGGTTTGATACGCAGTATTTT,CASRRSSGFDTQYF
TRBV7-2,-,TRBJ2-7,few,TGTGCCAGCAGCTTCAACTACGAGCAGTACTTC,CASSFNYEQYF
TRBV12-5,-,TRBJ2-1,-,TGTGCTAGTGCCATGGACAGATACAATGAGCAGTTCTTC,CASAMDRYNEQFF
TRBV28,-,TRBJ2-6,-,TGTGCCAGCAGGACTTCGAGCTCTGGGGCCAACGTCCTGACTTTC,CASRTSSSGANVLTF
TRBV25-1,TRBD1,TRBJ1-5,-,TGTGCCAGCAGTGACGGGCAGGGGGGCAATCAGCCCCAGCATTTT,CASSDGQGGNQPQHF
TRBV9,-,TRBJ1-5,-,TGTGCCAGCAGCACCCATGGGGGGAGCAATCAGCCCCAGCATTTT,CASSTHGGSNQPQHF
TRBV10-3,TRBD2,TRBJ2-3,-,TGTGCCATCAGTGTAGGGAGGGGACTCGGCACAGATACGCAGTATTTT,CAISVGRGLGTDTQYF